This T cell receptor beta chain was identified during a study of T cells in pancreatic ductal adenocarcinoma. General study findings and limits: The resected cohort was biased toward the minority with early-stage disease. Tumor samples had fewer productive templates and approximately 8.2-fold fewer unique clonotypes than blood. Comparisons of tumor and blood clonality may show falsely lower tumor diversity.

This CDR3 comprises 13 residues. CDR1 is SNHLY and CDR2 is FYNNEI in the germline V gene. The V segment lost 7 bases and the J segment 5 bases; nucleotides outside the gene matches: 3. Concerning this clone itself: As yet, its antigen is unknown.

Method: immunoSEQ multiplex PCR; TCRdb's copy keeps in-frame clones and lacks some. The sample records roughly 100,000 clones, 90% to 95% being singletons. Surgery without prior neoadjuvant therapy was the treatment of the selected pancreatic ductal adenocarcinoma patients. Material: PBMCs. The TCR comes from a human donor with pancreatic ductal adenocarcinoma. This chain links TRBV2 with TRBJ1-4; 8 nucleotides match TRBD1. DNA of the CDR3: TGTGCCAGCACCGGGACAGGCAATGAAAAACTGTTTTTT. Its translation: CASTGTGNEKLFF.